Below, 12 T cell receptor beta chains from the same sample are listed, as sequenced in a study of blood T cell repertoires in COVID-19. Data came from immunoSEQ multiplex PCR; TCRdb stores just in-frame clones and leaves some out. Among 90,000 to 120,000 clones listed, less than 90% were seen once. Sequenced material: peripheral blood. The source of these receptors is a human donor in a cohort sampled during active COVID-19.

The table lists this clone with a few counts. This chain uses TRBV7-9 with TRBJ1-2, with 9 bases identical to TRBD1. V gave up 5 bases and J gave up 6 bases; unmatched junction bases: 13. The CDR3 loop spans 16 amino acids. The germline gives CDR1 SEHNR, CDR2 FQNEAQ (reference sequence). In DNA form, the CDR3 reads TGTGCCAGCAGCAGAACAGGGGGCTCGTTGGGAGATGGCTACACCTTC. This encodes CASSRTGGSLGDGYTF.

In this sample, this clone turned up once. The rearrangement links TRBV15 to TRBJ2-7; the D gene is possibly TRBD2 (6 bases). This CDR3 is built from 16 residues. Germline V gene sequence: CDR1 LNHNV, CDR2 YYDKDF (reference sequence). The germline V and J ends were trimmed by 0 bases and 1 base, with 13 bases remaining between them. The CDR3 nucleotides are TGTGCCACCAGCAGAGATAGGCCGGGAGAGTCCTACGAGCAGTACGTC. Residues: CATSRDRPGESYEQYV.

This chain links TRBV18 with TRBJ2-7, with a weak D call TRBD2 (5 bases). This CDR3 is built from 15 residues. Trimming removed 1 base from V and 4 bases from J, with 14 bases in between. CDR1 and CDR2 (germline): KGHSH, LQKENI. CDR3 DNA sequence: TGTGCCAGCTCACCACGGCAGGTGGACTGTTACGAGCAGTACTTC. It codes for CASSPRQVDCYEQYF.

The chain recombines TRBV3-1 (or the pseudogene TRBV3-2) with TRBJ1-3; TRBD1 agrees at 10 bases. V lost 3 bases and J lost 2; bases outside the gene matches: 7. The CDR3 is 17 residues long. Germline CDR1 and CDR2: LGHDT and YNNKEL (reference sequence). This CDR3 is CASSHLPGQGAGNTIYF. The CDR3 DNA reads as TGTGCCAGCAGCCATCTCCCCGGACAGGGGGCTGGAAACACCATATATTTT.

The J gene is TRBJ2-4, the V gene TRBV28; 8 bases fit TRBD2. Germline CDR1 reads MDHEN; CDR2 reads SYDVKM. The length of the CDR3 is 16 residues. J was trimmed by 3 bases and V by 5 bases; bases with no gene match: 9. CDR3 sequence: CASSGRAGDGKNIQYF. For the CDR3, the DNA is TGTGCCAGCAGTGGGAGAGCGGGAGACGGCAAAAACATTCAGTACTTC. Filled out from reference TRBV28 and TRBJ2-4, the complete variable domain reads DVKVTQSSRYLVKRTGEKVFLECVQDMDHENMFWYRQDPGLGLRLIYFSYDVKMKEKGDIPEGYSVSREKKERFSLILESASTNQTSMYLCASSGRAGDGKNIQYFGAGTRLSVL.

In its sample, this clone was seen a few times. J is TRBJ2-3 and V is TRBV18, with 8 bases aligning to TRBD2. This CDR3 contains 14 residues. Trimming at V came to 3 bases and at J to 3 bases, leaving 2 bases not matched to a gene. CDR1 is KGHSH and CDR2 is LQKENI in the germline V gene. As DNA, the CDR3 is TGTGCCAGCTCACCTGGGACTAGTACAGATACGCAGTATTTT. Translation gives CASSPGTSTDTQYF.

This chain connects TRBV5-5 to TRBJ1-5; no clear D. Trimming removed 1 base from V and 2 bases from J, with 13 bases in between. CDR3 length: 16 amino acids. Germline lookup yields CDR1 SGHKS and CDR2 YYEKEE (reference sequence). The CDR3 DNA reads as TGTGCCAGCAGCTTGCGAGGACCCGGGGGCAATCAGCCCCAGCATTTT. As protein: CASSLRGPGGNQPQHF.

The chain uses TRBV9 and TRBJ2-6; 9 positions match TRBD2. Germline trimming cut 0 bases from V and 2 bases from J; bases unmatched to any gene: 3. This CDR3 is built from 17 residues. From germline, CDR1 is SGDLS and CDR2 YYNGEE. This CDR3 reads CASSVDSGSPGANVLTF. The CDR3 region has the DNA TGTGCCAGCAGCGTAGATAGCGGGAGCCCTGGGGCCAACGTCCTGACTTTC.

The chain carries TRBV7-9 and TRBJ2-4, with 9 bases fitting TRBD2. This CDR3 is built from 18 residues. J was trimmed by 3 bases and V by 1 base; bases with no gene match: 10. From germline, CDR1 is SEHNR and CDR2 FQNEAQ (reference sequence). The chain's CDR3 is CASSLGLGREGGKNIQYF. Here the CDR3 DNA reads TGTGCCAGCAGCTTAGGACTGGGGCGGGAGGGAGGCAAAAACATTCAGTACTTC.

The J gene is TRBJ2-7, the V gene TRBV7-9; 8 bases are shared with TRBD1. The V gene end was trimmed by 6 bases and the J gene end by 12 bases; junction bases not matched to a gene: 22. Germline-derived CDR1 and CDR2 are SEHNR and FQNEAQ (reference sequence). This CDR3 has 16 amino acids. In DNA, the CDR3 is TGTGCCAGCAGTCGCCGGGACAGGTCCTTCATAGGGAGCGGGTACGTC. Protein sequence: CASSRRDRSFIGSGYV.

The gene calls are TRBV12-3 or TRBV12-4 and TRBJ2-1, with TRBD1 identical over 8 bases. The trim removed 5 bases at V and 9 bases at J, leaving 6 bases unmatched. The CDR3 spans 13 residues. This chain's CDR3 is CASSRTGFLEQFF. The CDR3 region has the DNA TGTGCCAGCAGTAGGACAGGGTTTCTTGAGCAGTTCTTC.

V is TRBV2 and J is TRBJ2-7, with 8 bases matching TRBD1. The CDR3 has 15 amino acids. The V gene's germline CDR1 is SNHLY and CDR2 FYNNEI. Trimming took 5 bases from V and 0 from J; bases not matched to a gene: 6. The CDR3 here is CASSIGQGDSYEQYF. The CDR3 DNA reads as TGTGCCAGCAGTATCGGACAGGGAGACTCCTACGAGCAGTACTTC.